This TCR beta chain was captured in a study of cytomegalovirus exposure and HLA in healthy donors. This clone has more than one count but fewer than ten. No antigen is known for it. This PCR relied on a set of 60 Vbeta primers and 13 Jbeta primers. Under the authors' procedure: A follow-up analysis tallied approximately 85 million unique TCR beta chains, roughly 11 million shared. Repertoires were generated with immunoSEQ multiplex PCR, while TCRdb's copy carries only in-frame clones and drops some. The V and J calls and clone size were taken over from that table, and D and trimming were inferred from the DNA. Of roughly 180,000 clones in the sample, 60% to 80% were seen once. There are 13 residues in the CDR3. Germline V gives CDR1 SGHRS, CDR2 YFSETQ. Trimming left V 2 bases short and J 3 bases short, with 9 bases between. General study points: A later analysis found common viral pathogens apparently linked to several of the most significant clusters. In a later analysis, TCR association rates varied by HLA locus: DRB1 most, HLA-C fewest.

Sample: PBMCs. The V and J genes are TRBV5-1 and TRBJ2-7; D gene unclear. This clonotype originated in a woman between 45 and 60 years old in good health and CMV-seropositive. CDR3 loop: CASSFGRGYEQYF. The CDR3 nucleotides read TGCGCCAGCAGCTTTGGCAGAGGCTACGAGCAGTACTTC.